The 20 T cell receptor beta chains below were found in one sample sequenced in a study of blood T cell repertoires in COVID-19. Profiled with immunoSEQ multiplex PCR; TCRdb holds only in-frame clones, not every one. The data show around 180,000 clones, roughly nine tenths seen once. Sequencing was carried out using peripheral blood. The receptors stem from a man aged 70-80 years with active or convalescent COVID-19.

The count of this clone is one. This chain joins TRBV18 and TRBJ2-3; D possibly corresponds to TRBD1 (5 bases). The CDR3 contains 16 residues. Germline-derived CDR1 and CDR2 are KGHSH and LQKENI. V lost 6 bases to trimming and J lost 2 bases, with 18 bases between them. The CDR3 bases are TGTGCCAGCTCGCATATGAACAAGGGGCCCACAGATACGCAGTATTTT. Protein sequence: CASSHMNKGPTDTQYF.

The V call is TRBV5-1, the J call TRBJ2-1, with D hard to call. The length of the CDR3 is 14 residues. V gave up 7 bases and J gave up 0 bases, with 11 bases separating them. Per germline, CDR1 SGHRS and CDR2 YFSETQ. The CDR3 DNA reads as TGCGCCAGCGCTCTCCCGAGCTCCTACAATGAGCAGTTCTTC. This encodes CASALPSSYNEQFF. Drawing the rest from reference TRBV5-1 and TRBJ2-1, the complete variable domain is KAGVTQTPRYLIKTRGQQVTLSCSPISGHRSVSWYQQTPGQGLQFLFEYFSETQRNKGNFPGRFSGRQFSNSRSEMNVSTLELGDSALYLCASALPSSYNEQFFGPGTRLTVL.

V is TRBV5-5 and J is TRBJ1-2; 10 bases fit TRBD1. The junction had 9 bases not matched to a gene; V was cut back by 1 base and J by 6 bases. Germline V gene lookup returns CDR1 SGHKS and CDR2 YYEKEE (reference sequence). This CDR3 region has 16 residues. CDR3 in DNA: TGTGCCAGCAGCTTGATCCCTGACAGGGGGCGGGATGGCTACACCTTC. Encoded protein: CASSLIPDRGRDGYTF.

In its sample, this clone was seen once. J is TRBJ2-5 and V is TRBV5-4, with 8 bases identical to TRBD2. Germline-derived CDR1 and CDR2 are SGHNT and YYREEE (reference sequence). Trimming at V came to 3 bases and at J to 3 bases, leaving 4 bases not matched to a gene. The length of the CDR3 is 14 residues. CDR3 residues: CASSSGGEEETQYF. CDR3 bases: TGTGCCAGCAGCTCGGGGGGGGAGGAAGAGACCCAGTACTTC.

The chain is built from TRBV12-3 or TRBV12-4 and TRBJ1-1, with a possible D match to TRBD1 (6 bases). The CDR3 has 12 residues. V was shortened by 5 bases and J by 6 bases, with 10 bases between the two germline ends. CDR3 DNA: TGTGCCAGCAGTCACAGGGTAGCTGAAGCTTTCTTT. Translation: CASSHRVAEAFF.

The rearrangement uses TRBV6-5 and TRBJ1-1; 8 bases are a match to TRBD1. Trimming took 5 bases from V and 5 from J; bases not matched to a gene: 1. Germline V gene sequence: CDR1 MNHEY, CDR2 SVGAGI. The CDR3 is 12 residues long. CDR3 protein: CASSRQGTEAFF. DNA for the CDR3: TGTGCCAGCAGTAGACAGGGGACTGAAGCTTTCTTT.

This chain uses TRBV5-1 with TRBJ1-2; D gene unclear. The CDR3 runs 15 residues. CDR1 and CDR2 from the germline V gene are SGHRS and YFSETQ. V lost 2 bases, J lost 2 bases, and 13 bases lay in between. The CDR3: CASSFSRVRNYGYTF. CDR3 in DNA: TGCGCCAGCAGCTTTTCTCGGGTCCGGAACTATGGCTACACCTTC.

V usage is TRBV18 and J usage is TRBJ2-6, with a weak D call TRBD1 (6 bases). V shed 1 base and J shed 0 bases, with 13 bases lying between them. CDR1 KGHSH and CDR2 LQKENI come from the germline V gene. The CDR3 contains 18 residues. The CDR3 DNA is TGTGCCAGCTCACCACTGCAGGGGATGCGCTCTGGGGCCAACGTCCTGACTTTC. Translation: CASSPLQGMRSGANVLTF.

This clone showed up just a few times. V is TRBV5-1 and J is TRBJ1-5, with 9 bases aligning to TRBD1. Germline assignment: CDR1 SGHRS and CDR2 YFSETQ. CDR3 size: 15 residues. The J segment lost 2 bases and the V segment lost 4 bases, leaving 4 bases of the junction unmatched. The CDR3 protein is CASSNTGGGNQPQHF. The CDR3 region has the DNA TGCGCCAGCAGCAATACAGGGGGCGGCAATCAGCCCCAGCATTTT.

The chain joins TRBV7-3 to TRBJ1-6; TRBD1 might be the D (6 bases). The CDR3 extends over 14 amino acids. The V and J ends lost 0 bases and 9 bases respectively, with 9 bases between them. Germline V gene data show CDR1 as SGHTA and CDR2 as FQGTGA. The CDR3 region has the DNA TGTGCCAGCAGCTTAACGGGAGGGGGTTCACCCCTCCACTTT. Its protein product is CASSLTGGGSPLHF.

Concerning this clone itself: This CDR3 is also generated by other DNA sequences in the sample. The rearrangement uses TRBV5-1 and TRBJ1-5, with TRBD1 identical over 9 bases. CDR1 and CDR2 (germline): SGHRS, YFSETQ. After removal of 0 bases from V and 5 bases from J, the junction contained 3 bases not matched to a gene. The CDR3 covers 15 residues. This CDR3 is CASSLGDRVDQPQHF. The CDR3 DNA reads TGCGCCAGCAGCTTGGGGGACAGGGTCGATCAGCCCCAGCATTTT.

The chain has TRBV6-2 or TRBV6-3 and TRBJ2-1; 7 nucleotides agree with TRBD2. With 4 bases clipped from V and 10 bases from J, the junction kept 13 bases outside the gene matches. From germline, CDR1 is MNHEY and CDR2 SVGEGT. The CDR3 spans 15 residues. The CDR3 coding sequence is TGTGCCAGCAGTTCTCTGGATTGGGGGGGTCGCGAGCAGTTCTTC. Protein product: CASSSLDWGGREQFF.

The chain links TRBV4-1 to TRBJ1-2, with D possibly matching TRBD1 (6 bases). This CDR3 is built from 13 residues. V was clipped by 4 bases and J by 7 bases, with 13 bases between them. Germline CDR1 is MGHRA and CDR2 is YSYEKL. The CDR3 DNA sequence: TGCGCCAGCAGCCCAACGGGGACACGTGGCTACACCTTC. This encodes CASSPTGTRGYTF.

This clone was seen once. This chain links TRBV5-6 with TRBJ2-7, with D perhaps TRBD2 (5 bases). Germline V gives CDR1 SGHDT, CDR2 YYEEEE. V lost 6 bases and J lost 1, with 17 bases in between. The CDR3 loop spans 15 amino acids. The CDR3 region is CASTMAGRGSYEQYF. The CDR3 coding sequence is TGTGCCAGCACCATGGCTGGTCGAGGGTCCTACGAGCAGTACTTC.

The gene calls are TRBV28 and TRBJ1-1, with D maybe TRBD1 (6 bases). CDR1 MDHEN and CDR2 SYDVKM come from the germline V gene. The CDR3 covers 15 residues. V lost 6 bases and J 4 bases, leaving 18 bases between the germline ends. CDR3 DNA: TGTGCCAGCAGGCTACAGGGTTTTAGTGGCACTGAAGCTTTCTTT. This gives the protein CASRLQGFSGTEAFF.

The V call is TRBV27, the J call TRBJ1-1; the D is unclear. The CDR3 has 13 amino acids. V lost 3 bases and J 1 base, leaving 6 bases between the germline ends. Germline CDR1 and CDR2: MNHEY and SMNVEV (reference sequence). CDR3 protein: CASSFRENTEAFF. The CDR3 DNA follows: TGTGCCAGCAGTTTTCGGGAGAACACTGAAGCTTTCTTT.

V and J are TRBV12-3 or TRBV12-4 and TRBJ2-5; D is uncertain. V was trimmed by 0 bases and J by 5 bases, leaving 7 bases between them. The CDR3 extends over 13 amino acids. The CDR3 loop reads CASSLALGETQYF. In nucleotides, the CDR3 is TGTGCCAGCAGTTTAGCGCTCGGGGAGACCCAGTACTTC.

The chain recombines TRBV6-5 with TRBJ1-2; 7 bases are shared with TRBD1. After removal of 4 bases from V and 5 bases from J, the junction contained 7 bases not matched to a gene. Germline V gene sequence: CDR1 MNHEY, CDR2 SVGAGI. The CDR3 runs to 14 residues. The CDR3, as DNA: TGTGCCAGCAGTTCGGGGACAGAGTCGTATGGCTACACCTTC. Residues: CASSSGTESYGYTF.

The chain is built from TRBV5-1 and TRBJ1-1, with D hard to call. This CDR3 region has 14 residues. Per the germline V gene, CDR1 is SGHRS and CDR2 is YFSETQ. V dropped 0 bases and J dropped 4 bases, with 10 bases sitting between them. The CDR3 nucleotides are TGCGCCAGCAGCTTGGGCCCGGGAAGCACTGAAGCTTTCTTT. It encodes CASSLGPGSTEAFF.

This sequence joins TRBV7-8 and TRBJ2-5, with D maybe TRBD1 (5 bases). There are 14 residues in the CDR3. CDR1 is SGHVS, CDR2 FQNEAQ, per germline. V lost 3 bases to trimming and J lost 5 bases, with 13 bases between them. DNA for the CDR3: TGTGCCAGCAGCTTGAGGCCAGGGTGGGAGACCCAGTACTTC. Its protein is CASSLRPGWETQYF.